This entry is about one TCR beta chain. The source of the sample is a study of memory CD4+ T cells and cytomegalovirus serostatus. Single viable CD3+CD4+CD8-CD45RO+ cells were sorted as the memory CD4+ T cells. Germline V gene lookup returns CDR1 SGHTA and CDR2 FQGNSA. The ends lost 10 bases at V and 5 bases at J; junction bases unmatched: 8. The CDR3 length is 13 residues. Using immunoSEQ multiplex PCR, the repertoire was profiled, and TCRdb retains in-frame clones only, with some absent. The sample consists of approximately 47,000 clones, under 80% of them appearing once. Specimen: memory CD4+ T cells from blood. The chain links TRBV7-2 to TRBJ1-5; 7 nucleotides line up with TRBD1. The sequence came from an adult in good health and CMV-seronegative. The CDR3 nucleotides are TGTGCCACTCAGACAGGGCCGGATCAGCCCCAGCATTTT. Its translation: CATQTGPDQPQHF.